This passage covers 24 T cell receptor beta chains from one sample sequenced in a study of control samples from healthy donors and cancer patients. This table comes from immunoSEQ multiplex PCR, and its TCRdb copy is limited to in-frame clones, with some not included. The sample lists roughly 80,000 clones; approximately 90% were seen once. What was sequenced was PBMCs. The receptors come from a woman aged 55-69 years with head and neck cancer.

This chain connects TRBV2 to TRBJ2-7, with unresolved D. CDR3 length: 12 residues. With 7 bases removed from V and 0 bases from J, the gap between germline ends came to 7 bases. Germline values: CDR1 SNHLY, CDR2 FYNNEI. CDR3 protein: CASTISSYEQYF. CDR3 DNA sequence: TGTGCCAGCACCATCAGCTCCTACGAGCAGTACTTC.

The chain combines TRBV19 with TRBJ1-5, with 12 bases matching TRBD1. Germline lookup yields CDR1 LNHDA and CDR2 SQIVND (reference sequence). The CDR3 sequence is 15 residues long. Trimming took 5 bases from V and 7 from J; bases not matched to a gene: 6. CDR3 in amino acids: CASSSGTGGGQPQHF. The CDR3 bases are TGTGCCAGTAGTTCCGGGACAGGGGGCGGACAGCCCCAGCATTTT. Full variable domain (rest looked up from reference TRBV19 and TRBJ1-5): DGGITQSPKYLFRKEGQNVTLSCEQNLNHDAMYWYRQDPGQGLRLIYYSQIVNDFQKGDIAEGYSVSREKKESFPLTVTSAQKNPTAFYLCASSSGTGGGQPQHFGDGTRLSIL.

The CDR3 region has the DNA TGTGCCAGCAGCTTGGGTGGGGTCCAAGAGACCCAGTACTTC. It translates to CASSLGGVQETQYF. This rearrangement joins TRBV5-4 to TRBJ2-5; D uncertain. Trimming removed 0 bases at V and 1 base at J, with 7 bases between. The CDR3 has 14 amino acids. Germline CDR1 and CDR2: SGHNT and YYREEE (reference sequence).

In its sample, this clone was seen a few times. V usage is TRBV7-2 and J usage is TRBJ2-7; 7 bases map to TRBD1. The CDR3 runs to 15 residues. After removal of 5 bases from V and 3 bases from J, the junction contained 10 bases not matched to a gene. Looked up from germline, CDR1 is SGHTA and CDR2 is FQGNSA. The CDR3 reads CASSQTRQGFYEQYF. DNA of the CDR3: TGTGCCAGCAGCCAAACCCGACAGGGTTTCTACGAGCAGTACTTC. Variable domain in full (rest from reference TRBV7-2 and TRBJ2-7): GAGVSQSPSNKVTEKGKDVELRCDPISGHTALYWYRQSLGQGLEFLIYFQGNSAPDKSGLPSDRFSAERTGGSVSTLTIQRTQQEDSAVYLCASSQTRQGFYEQYFGPGTRLTVT.

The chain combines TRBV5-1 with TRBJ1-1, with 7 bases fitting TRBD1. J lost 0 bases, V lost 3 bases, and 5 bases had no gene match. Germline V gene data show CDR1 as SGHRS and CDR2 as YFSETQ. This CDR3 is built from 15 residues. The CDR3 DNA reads TGCGCCAGCAGCTACGAACAGGGGATGAACACTGAAGCTTTCTTT. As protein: CASSYEQGMNTEAFF.

The DNA for the CDR3 is TGTGCCAGCAGCTTACTTATTACGCCTAGCGGCCACAATGAGCAGTTCTTC. As protein: CASSLLITPSGHNEQFF. V gene TRBV7-6 combines with J gene TRBJ2-1; 7 bases match TRBD2. The germline V gene encodes CDR1 SGHVS and CDR2 FNYEAQ. The CDR3 contains 17 residues. J lost 5 bases, V lost 2 bases, and 12 bases had no gene match.

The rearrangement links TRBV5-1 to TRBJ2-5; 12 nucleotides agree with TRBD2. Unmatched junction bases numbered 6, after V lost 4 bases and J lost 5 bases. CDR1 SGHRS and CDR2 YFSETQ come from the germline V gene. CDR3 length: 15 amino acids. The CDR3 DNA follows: TGCGCCAGCAGCCTAGCGGGAGGGCCTCAGGAGACCCAGTACTTC. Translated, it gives CASSLAGGPQETQYF.

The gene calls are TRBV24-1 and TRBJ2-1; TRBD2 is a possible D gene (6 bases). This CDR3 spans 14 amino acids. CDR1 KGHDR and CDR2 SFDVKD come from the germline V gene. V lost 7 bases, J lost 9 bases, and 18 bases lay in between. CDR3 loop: CATRVSASAGEQFF. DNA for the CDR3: TGTGCCACCAGGGTTAGCGCCTCAGCGGGTGAGCAGTTCTTC.

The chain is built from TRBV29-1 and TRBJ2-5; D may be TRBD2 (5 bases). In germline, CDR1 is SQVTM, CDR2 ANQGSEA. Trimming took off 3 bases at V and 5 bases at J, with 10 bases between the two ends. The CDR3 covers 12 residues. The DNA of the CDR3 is TGCAGCGTTGATGAGGGTCGGGAGACCCAGTACTTC. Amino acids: CSVDEGRETQYF.

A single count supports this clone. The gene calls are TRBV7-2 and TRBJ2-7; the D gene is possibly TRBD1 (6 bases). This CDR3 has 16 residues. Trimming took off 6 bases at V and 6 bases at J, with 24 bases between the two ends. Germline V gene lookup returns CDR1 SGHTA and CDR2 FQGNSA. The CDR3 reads CASSQDRSSTSPEQYF. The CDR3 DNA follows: TGTGCCAGCAGTCAAGACAGGAGTTCGACCTCCCCCGAGCAGTACTTC.

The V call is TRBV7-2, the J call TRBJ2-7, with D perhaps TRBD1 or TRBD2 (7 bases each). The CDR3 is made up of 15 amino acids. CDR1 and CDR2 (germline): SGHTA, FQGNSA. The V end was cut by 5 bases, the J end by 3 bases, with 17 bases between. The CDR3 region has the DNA TGTGCCAGCAGCAGTCCTCAGGGGGGGGTCTACGAGCAGTACTTC. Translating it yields CASSSPQGGVYEQYF.

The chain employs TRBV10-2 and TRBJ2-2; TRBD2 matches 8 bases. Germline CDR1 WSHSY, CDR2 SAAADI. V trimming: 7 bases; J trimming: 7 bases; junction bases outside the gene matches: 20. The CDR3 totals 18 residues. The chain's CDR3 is CASTMNPRIAGKGGELFF. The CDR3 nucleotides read TGCGCCAGCACCATGAACCCCAGAATAGCGGGAAAGGGCGGGGAGCTGTTTTTT.

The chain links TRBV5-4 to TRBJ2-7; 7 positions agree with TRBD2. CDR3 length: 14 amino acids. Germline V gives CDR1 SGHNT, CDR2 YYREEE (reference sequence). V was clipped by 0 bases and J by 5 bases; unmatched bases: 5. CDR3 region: CASSLEASGDEQYF. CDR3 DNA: TGTGCCAGCAGCTTGGAGGCTAGCGGAGACGAGCAGTACTTC.

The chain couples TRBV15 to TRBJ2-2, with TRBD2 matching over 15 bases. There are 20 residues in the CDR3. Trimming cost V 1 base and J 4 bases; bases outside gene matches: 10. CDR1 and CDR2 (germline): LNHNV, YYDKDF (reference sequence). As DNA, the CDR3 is TGTGCCACCAGCAGAGCCTTAGGACTAGCGGGAGGGCCTGGCACCGGGGAGCTGTTTTTT. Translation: CATSRALGLAGGPGTGELFF.

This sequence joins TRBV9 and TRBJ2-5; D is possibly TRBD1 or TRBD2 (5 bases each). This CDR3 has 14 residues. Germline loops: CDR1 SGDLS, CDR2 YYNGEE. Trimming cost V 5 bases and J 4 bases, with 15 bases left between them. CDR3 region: CASSLGPRGETQYF. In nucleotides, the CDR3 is TGTGCCAGCAGTCTGGGACCCCGGGGAGAGACCCAGTACTTC.

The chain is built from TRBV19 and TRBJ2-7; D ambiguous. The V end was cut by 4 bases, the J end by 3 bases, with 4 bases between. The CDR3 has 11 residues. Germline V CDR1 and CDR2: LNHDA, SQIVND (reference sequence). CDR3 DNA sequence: TGTGCCAGTAGTACCTACTACGAGCAGTACTTC. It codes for CASSTYYEQYF.

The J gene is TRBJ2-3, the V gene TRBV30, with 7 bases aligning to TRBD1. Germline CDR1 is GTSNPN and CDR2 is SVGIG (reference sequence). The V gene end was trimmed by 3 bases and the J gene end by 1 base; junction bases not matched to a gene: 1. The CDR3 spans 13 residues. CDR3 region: CAWSQGGTDTQYF. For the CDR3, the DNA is TGTGCCTGGAGCCAGGGGGGCACAGATACGCAGTATTTT. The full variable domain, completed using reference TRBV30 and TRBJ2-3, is SQTIHQWPATLVQPVGSPLSLECTVEGTSNPNLYWYRQAAGRGLQLLFYSVGIGQISSEVPQNLSASRPQDRQFILSSKKLLLSDSGFYLCAWSQGGTDTQYFGPGTRLTVL.

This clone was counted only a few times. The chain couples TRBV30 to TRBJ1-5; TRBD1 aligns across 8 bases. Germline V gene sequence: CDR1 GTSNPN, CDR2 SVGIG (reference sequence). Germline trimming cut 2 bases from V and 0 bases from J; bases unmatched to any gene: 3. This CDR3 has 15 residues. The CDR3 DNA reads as TGTGCCTGGAGTCGACAGGGGATTAGCAATCAGCCCCAGCATTTT. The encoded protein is CAWSRQGISNQPQHF.

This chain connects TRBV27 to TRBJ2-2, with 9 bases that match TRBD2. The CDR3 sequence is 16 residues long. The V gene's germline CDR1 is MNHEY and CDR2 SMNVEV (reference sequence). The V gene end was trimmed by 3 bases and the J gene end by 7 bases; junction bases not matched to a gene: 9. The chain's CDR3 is CASSLPGLASGGELFF. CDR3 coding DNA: TGTGCCAGCAGTTTGCCCGGACTAGCGTCGGGCGGGGAGCTGTTTTTT.

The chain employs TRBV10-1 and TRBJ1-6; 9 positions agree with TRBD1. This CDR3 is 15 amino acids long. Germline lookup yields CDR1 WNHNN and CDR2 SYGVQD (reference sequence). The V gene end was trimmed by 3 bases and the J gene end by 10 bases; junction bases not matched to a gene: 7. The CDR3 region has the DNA TGCGCCAGCAGTGACCGGGACAGGGTAGGCTCACCCCTCCACTTT. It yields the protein CASSDRDRVGSPLHF.

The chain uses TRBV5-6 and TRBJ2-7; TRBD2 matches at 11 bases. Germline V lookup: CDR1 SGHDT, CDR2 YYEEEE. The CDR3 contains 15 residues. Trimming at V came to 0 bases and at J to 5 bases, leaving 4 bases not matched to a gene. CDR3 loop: CASSLVTSGSHEQYF. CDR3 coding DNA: TGTGCCAGCAGCTTGGTAACTAGCGGGAGCCACGAGCAGTACTTC.

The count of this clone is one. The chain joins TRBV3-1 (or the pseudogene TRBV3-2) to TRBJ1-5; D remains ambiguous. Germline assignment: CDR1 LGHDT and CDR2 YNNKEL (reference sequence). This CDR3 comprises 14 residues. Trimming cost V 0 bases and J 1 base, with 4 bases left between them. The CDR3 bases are TGTGCCAGCAGCCAAGATTCGAGCAATCAGCCCCAGCATTTT. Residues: CASSQDSSNQPQHF.

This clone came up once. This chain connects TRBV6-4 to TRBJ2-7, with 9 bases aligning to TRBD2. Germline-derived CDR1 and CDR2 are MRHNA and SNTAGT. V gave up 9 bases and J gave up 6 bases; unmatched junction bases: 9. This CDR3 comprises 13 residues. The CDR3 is CARLAGVVREQYF. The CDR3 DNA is TGTGCCAGATTAGCGGGAGTGGTTCGCGAGCAGTACTTC.

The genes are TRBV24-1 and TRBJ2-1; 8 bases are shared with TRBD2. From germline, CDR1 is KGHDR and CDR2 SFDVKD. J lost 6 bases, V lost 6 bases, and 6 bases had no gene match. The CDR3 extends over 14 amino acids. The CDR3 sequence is CATSRSGGGNEQFF. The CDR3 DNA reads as TGTGCCACCAGTCGTTCGGGAGGGGGCAATGAGCAGTTCTTC.